This TCR beta chain was captured by sequencing in a study of cytomegalovirus exposure and HLA in healthy donors. This clone was picked up a small number of times. Its antigen is still unknown. Study-wide findings and caveats: In a later analysis, V- and J-gene trimming of beta chains associated with a DCLRE1C missense variant, replicated independently.

Participants comprised healthy donors of bone marrow. Germline CDR1 is KGHSH and CDR2 is LQKENI. J gave up 1 base and V 0 bases, and 6 bases lay outside the gene matches. The CDR3 covers 16 residues. The PCR ran on 60 Vbeta and 13 Jbeta primers. TCRdb's copy holds only in-frame clones and misses some; the assay was immunoSEQ multiplex PCR. The table records 90,000 to 150,000 clones, roughly 69% of them present only once. Source material: PBMCs. V and J are TRBV18 and TRBJ2-7, with TRBD2 matching over 7 bases. This receptor was identified in a human donor in good health. CDR3 nucleotide sequence: TGTGCCAGCTCACCACCCCGCCCGGGAGGTTCCTACGAGCAGTACTTC. It yields the protein CASSPPRPGGSYEQYF. Drawing the rest from reference TRBV18 and TRBJ2-7, the complete variable domain is NAGVMQNPRHLVRRRGQEARLRCSPMKGHSHVYWYRQLPEEGLKFMVYLQKENIIDESGMPKERFSAEFPKEGPSILRIQQVVRGDSAAYFCASSPPRPGGSYEQYFGPGTRLTVT.